This is a list of T cell receptor beta chains from one sample in a study of identical twins. In TCRdb, the 5' RACE reads were re-called with MiXCR into one record per CDR3 protein. The sample carries fewer than 550,000 distinct CDR3 sequences, 12% to 15% recorded once. Another study also made use of these data, one on yellow fever vaccine responses in identical twins.

The sample consisted of CD4+ T cells sorted from blood. All receptors derive from a woman under 30 in good health. CDR3s include the opening cysteine and the closing phenylalanine or tryptophan. The D gene is left open where the match is weak. Size tells how often a clone was seen (once, few, many) or the class of an expanded clone, and some rows leave it out.

clone size,D gene,V gene,J gene,CDR3 DNA,CDR3 protein
-,TRBD1,TRBV10-3,TRBJ2-1,TGTGCCTCACAGGGGGCCGAGGGGAATGAGCAGTTCTTC,CASQGAEGNEQFF
few,TRBD1,TRBV15,TRBJ1-1,TGTGCCACCAGCAGTGGACAGGGGAACACTGAAGCTTTCTTT,CATSSGQGNTEAFF
-,TRBD2,TRBV4-1,TRBJ2-3,TGCGCCAGCAGCCAACCGGCTAGCGGGGACACAGATACGCAGTATTTT,CASSQPASGDTDTQYF
-,-,TRBV20-1,TRBJ2-1,TGCAGTGTGGGGCAGGGTCTACATGAGCAGTTCTTC,CSVGQGLHEQFF
few,-,TRBV5-1,TRBJ2-5,TGCGCCAGCAGACGCGGGGCCACGGCCCCCAAGAAAGAGACCCAGTACTTC,CASRRGATAPKKETQYF
-,TRBD2,TRBV5-1,TRBJ2-1,TGCGCCAGCAGCTTGACGGCACTAGCGGGAGATTCCGGTGAGCAGTTCTTC,CASSLTALAGDSGEQFF
few,TRBD2,TRBV5-1,TRBJ2-3,TGCGCCAGCAGCCGAGGACTAGCGGGGGGGGAGACAGATACGCAGTATTTT,CASSRGLAGGETDTQYF
-,-,TRBV10-3,TRBJ2-3,TGTGCCATCAGTGAGAGGCGGGGACTCACAGATACGCAGTATTTT,CAISERRGLTDTQYF
few,-,TRBV24-1,TRBJ2-3,TGTGCCACTGGGGGCGGGGATGGTACAGATACGCAGTATTTT,CATGGGDGTDTQYF
few,-,TRBV7-2,TRBJ2-3,TGTGCCAGCAGCTTAGGATCGGGAGCGGATACGCAGTATTTT,CASSLGSGADTQYF
-,-,TRBV20-1,TRBJ2-1,TGCAGTGCTAGATTCCTAGGGGGAGTTTCCTACAATGAGCAGTTCTTC,CSARFLGGVSYNEQFF
few,-,TRBV3-1,TRBJ1-2,TGTGCCAGCAGCCAAGATGAGAGGGGGAGGAATGGCTACACCTTC,CASSQDERGRNGYTF
-,-,TRBV6-1,TRBJ2-2,TGTGCCAGCAGCAACAGGGTGGACACCGGGGAGCTGTTTTTT,CASSNRVDTGELFF
-,-,TRBV10-3,TRBJ2-7,TGTGCCATCAGTGAGCTTACTCACTACGAGCAGTACTTC,CAISELTHYEQYF
-,TRBD1,TRBV5-1,TRBJ1-1,TGCGCCAGCAGCGCGGGACAGCAGAACACTGAAGCTTTCTTT,CASSAGQQNTEAFF
many,-,TRBV24-1,TRBJ2-1,TGTGCCACCAGTGTGAGGGCCTCAGGCAATGAGCAGTTCTTC,CATSVRASGNEQFF
many,-,TRBV14,TRBJ2-2,TGTGCCAGCAGCCAAACAGTGTCCACCGGGGAGCTGTTTTTT,CASSQTVSTGELFF
-,-,TRBV5-1,TRBJ2-2,TGCGCCAGCAGCTTGGCCAGTATGTCCGGGGAGCTGTTTTTT,CASSLASMSGELFF
few,-,TRBV6-1,TRBJ2-5,TGTGCCAGCAGGGGTCCTTCCCCGTGGGACTTC,CASRGPSPWDF
-,-,TRBV3-1,TRBJ2-1,TGTGCCAGCAGCCAAGACGGGACGGGGTACAATGAGCAGTTCTTC,CASSQDGTGYNEQFF
many,-,TRBV12-3/TRBV12-4,TRBJ1-5,TGTGCCAGCACCTTCGCGGGACAGCCCCAGCATTTT,CASTFAGQPQHF
many,TRBD1,TRBV15,TRBJ2-1,TGTGCCACCAGCGAACCAGGGGGAGTTCCTAATGAGCAGTTCTTC,CATSEPGGVPNEQFF
few,-,TRBV4-2,TRBJ2-5,TGTGCCAGCAGCCAAGTTTATTCCGGGGGAACACAAGAGACCCAGTACTTC,CASSQVYSGGTQETQYF
many,-,TRBV6-5,TRBJ2-7,TGTGCCAGCAGTCTACTTGGTCAGGGAGCCTACGAGCAGTACTTC,CASSLLGQGAYEQYF
many,TRBD2,TRBV3-1,TRBJ2-7,TGTGCCAGCAGCCAATCTAGCGGGGACGAGCAGTACTTC,CASSQSSGDEQYF
-,TRBD2,TRBV4-1,TRBJ2-5,TGCGCCAGCCGCGGGAGCGGGGGGGTGTCAGAGACCCAGTACTTC,CASRGSGGVSETQYF
-,TRBD1,TRBV14,TRBJ2-2,TGTGCCAGCAGCCAATACACCGGGACAGCTAACACCGGGGAGCTGTTTTTT,CASSQYTGTANTGELFF
few,-,TRBV10-3,TRBJ2-3,TGTGCCATCAGTGGACGAGATACGCAGTATTTT,CAISGRDTQYF
few,-,TRBV10-3,TRBJ2-5,TGTGCCATCAGAAACCTAGGAGAAGAGACCCAGTACTTC,CAIRNLGEETQYF
-,-,TRBV19,TRBJ1-5,TGTGCCAGTAGTATTTCGGTCCAGCCCCAGCATTTT,CASSISVQPQHF
-,-,TRBV3-1,TRBJ1-5,TGTGCCAGCAGCGAGACAGGCAATCAGCCCCAGCATTTT,CASSETGNQPQHF
-,TRBD2,TRBV7-3,TRBJ2-1,TGTGCCAGCAGCCACATAGCGGGGGAGCAGTTCTTC,CASSHIAGEQFF